The rows below give T cell receptor beta chains drawn from one sample of a study of cytomegalovirus exposure and HLA in healthy donors. Assay: immunoSEQ multiplex PCR; the TCRdb copy retains only in-frame clones and omits some. The table includes roughly 130,000 clones, around 75% detected once. The sequenced sample was PBMCs. All receptors derive from a man younger than 45 in good health and CMV-seronegative. The conserved cysteine and the conserved F or W are not part of the CDR3 here. The order of the fields is clone size, V gene, J gene, CDR3 protein. Not all rows give a size; the values are once, few, many and, for expanded clones, a class.

>.|TRBV4-3|TRBJ2-1
ASSQELLAGGADEQF
>.|TRBV18|TRBJ1-1
ASSPKGQGGLTEAF
>few|TRBV9|TRBJ1-1
ASSGAGGTEAF
>.|TRBV11-2|TRBJ2-1
ASSLGQSSYNEQF
>.|TRBV7-9|TRBJ1-5
SSSLGGQTNQPQH
>.|TRBV29-1|TRBJ1-1
SVIGGQGTEAF
>.|TRBV29-1|TRBJ1-2
SVERTANYGYT
>.|TRBV2|TRBJ1-1
ASSGQGYTEAF
>.|TRBV5-1|TRBJ2-5
ASSNQGDREETQY
>.|TRBV2|TRBJ1-2
ASMLNYGYT
>.|TRBV30|TRBJ1-2
AWSPWTETFLYGYT
>.|TRBV5-1|TRBJ2-5
ASSSGTGGGTQY
>few|TRBV28|TRBJ1-2
ASSLGRGRTNYGYT
>.|TRBV6-5|TRBJ2-3
ASSYAGDYTDTQY
>.|TRBV6-4|TRBJ1-1
ASRRDSRDTEAF
>.|TRBV14|TRBJ2-3
ASSPGSGGGYNHFTDTQY
>.|TRBV6-1|TRBJ2-7
ASRLGQGVPYEQY
>once|TRBV6-6|TRBJ2-3
ASSSLDTQY
>.|TRBV5-6|TRBJ2-7
ASSLRLRERGLEDEQY
>.|TRBV12-5|TRBJ2-1
ASGLSLAGVYNEQF
>.|TRBV2|TRBJ2-7
ASSQGQSSYEQY
>.|TRBV5-1|TRBJ1-4
ASSLEPVTNEKLF
>.|TRBV19|TRBJ1-6
ASSIFFLTGGAPLH
>.|TRBV4-3|TRBJ2-7
VSSDRQGKEQY
>.|TRBV19|TRBJ1-1
ASINRGWEATEAF
>.|TRBV30|TRBJ1-2
AWTGGANYGYT
>.|TRBV30|TRBJ2-2
AWGTGRTGELF
>.|TRBV19|TRBJ2-1
ASSIQGTRSYNEQF
>.|TRBV28|TRBJ1-1
ASIQGGTGATEAF
>.|TRBV11-2|.
ASSARVGEQY
>.|TRBV10-3|TRBJ2-2
AISESGGANTGELF
>.|TRBV29-1|TRBJ1-4
SARQGGFEKLF
>.|TRBV14|TRBJ1-6
ASSQEWGGHSPLH
>.|TRBV6-5|TRBJ2-7
ASSKDRVYEQY
>.|TRBV27|TRBJ2-7
ASSFLGGEQY
>.|TRBV6-5|TRBJ1-6
ASSWGRTNSPLH
>once|TRBV30|TRBJ1-1
AWNPWQSEAF
>few|TRBV5-4|TRBJ2-2
ASSLLQGTTGELF
>.|TRBV7-2|TRBJ2-7
ASSSPQGARAYEQY
>few|TRBV4-3|TRBJ1-4
ASSQEGPRQKLF
>.|TRBV4-3|TRBJ1-1
ASSQAGLLNTEAF
>few|TRBV7-9|TRBJ1-1
ASSLIGEAF
>.|TRBV6-5|TRBJ2-7
ASSTSGGAREQY
>.|TRBV5-5|TRBJ2-7
ASSLVSGASYEQY
>few|TRBV5-1|TRBJ1-1
ASSLDRSSWDTEAF
>.|TRBV27|TRBJ2-6
ASSLIAIAHSGANGLT
>.|TRBV11-2|TRBJ2-7
ASSSLGGVASYEQY
>few|TRBV6-4|TRBJ2-7
AVGQGSPRFSKPPSYEQY
>.|TRBV28|TRBJ1-6
ASRFRGFNSPLH
>.|TRBV5-1|TRBJ2-2
ASSYPAGPANTGELF
>.|TRBV29-1|TRBJ2-4
SVDEQGGFQY
>.|TRBV6-1|TRBJ1-4
ASSSAPTGGEKLF